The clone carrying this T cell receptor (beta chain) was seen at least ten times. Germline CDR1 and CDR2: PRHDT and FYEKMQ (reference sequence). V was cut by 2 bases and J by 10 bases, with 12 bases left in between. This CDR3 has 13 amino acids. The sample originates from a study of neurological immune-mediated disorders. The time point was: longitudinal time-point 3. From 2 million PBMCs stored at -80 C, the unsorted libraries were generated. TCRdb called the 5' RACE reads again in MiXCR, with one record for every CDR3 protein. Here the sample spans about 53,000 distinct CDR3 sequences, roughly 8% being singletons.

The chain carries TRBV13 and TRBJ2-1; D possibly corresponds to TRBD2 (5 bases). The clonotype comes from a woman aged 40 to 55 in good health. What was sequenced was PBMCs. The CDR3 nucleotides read TGTGCCAGCAGCTTAACCACGGGGAGAGAGCAGTTCTTC. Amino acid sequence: CASSLTTGREQFF.